The sequence of this TCR beta chain was determined in a study of cytomegalovirus exposure and HLA in healthy donors. The study, taken as a whole, reports: Many donors shared some public TCRs, even though most TCR sequences were rare. Cytomegalovirus-associated TCR beta chains were listed, numbering approximately 150.

Amplification used 60 Vbeta primers and 13 Jbeta primers. TCRdb's copy holds only in-frame clones and misses some; the assay was immunoSEQ multiplex PCR. The sample includes about 200,000 clones, around four fifths of them seen just once. Comments on this clone: What it binds is not known.

This CDR3 is built from 16 residues. Germline lookup yields CDR1 WNHNN and CDR2 SYGVQD (reference sequence). V was clipped by 8 bases and J by 2 bases, with 22 bases between them. The chain combines TRBV10-1 with TRBJ2-7; weak D call: TRBD2 (5 bases). The specimen was PBMCs. The receptor comes from a woman aged 40-49 years in good health and CMV-seronegative. CDR3 DNA: TGCGCCAGCTATTTTCAGTGGAGGACGGAAACCTACGAGCAGTACGTC. The encoded protein is CASYFQWRTETYEQYV.